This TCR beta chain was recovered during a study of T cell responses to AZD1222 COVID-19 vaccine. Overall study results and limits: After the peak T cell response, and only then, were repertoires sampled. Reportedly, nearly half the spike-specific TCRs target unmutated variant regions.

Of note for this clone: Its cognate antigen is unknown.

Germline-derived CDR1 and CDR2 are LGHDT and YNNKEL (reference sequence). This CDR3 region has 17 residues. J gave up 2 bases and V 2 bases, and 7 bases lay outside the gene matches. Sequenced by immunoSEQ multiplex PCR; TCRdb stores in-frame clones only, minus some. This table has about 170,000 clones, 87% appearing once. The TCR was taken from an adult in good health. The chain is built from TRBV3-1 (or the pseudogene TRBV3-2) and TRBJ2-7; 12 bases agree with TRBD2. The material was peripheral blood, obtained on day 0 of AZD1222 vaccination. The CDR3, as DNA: TGTGCCAGCAGCCAAAATCCTAGCGGGAGGGGTCCCTACGAGCAGTACTTC. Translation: CASSQNPSGRGPYEQYF.